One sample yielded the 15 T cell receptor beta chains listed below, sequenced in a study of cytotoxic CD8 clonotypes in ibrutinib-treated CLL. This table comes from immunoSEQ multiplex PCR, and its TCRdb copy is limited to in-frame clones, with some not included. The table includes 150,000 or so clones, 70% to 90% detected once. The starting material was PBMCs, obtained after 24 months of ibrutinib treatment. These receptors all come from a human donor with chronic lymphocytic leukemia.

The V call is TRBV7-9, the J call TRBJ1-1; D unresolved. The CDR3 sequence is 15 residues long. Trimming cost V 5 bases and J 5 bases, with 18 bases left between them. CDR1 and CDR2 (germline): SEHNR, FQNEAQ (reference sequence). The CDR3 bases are TGTGCCAGCAGCCCTTTAGGTGAAGGGAAGACTGAAGCTTTCTTT. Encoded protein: CASSPLGEGKTEAFF.

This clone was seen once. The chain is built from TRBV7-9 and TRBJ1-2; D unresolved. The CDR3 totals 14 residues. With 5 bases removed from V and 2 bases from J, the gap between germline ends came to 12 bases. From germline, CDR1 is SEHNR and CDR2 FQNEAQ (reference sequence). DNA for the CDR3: TGTGCCAGCAGCGTCAGGCTAACCAACTATGGCTACACCTTC. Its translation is CASSVRLTNYGYTF.

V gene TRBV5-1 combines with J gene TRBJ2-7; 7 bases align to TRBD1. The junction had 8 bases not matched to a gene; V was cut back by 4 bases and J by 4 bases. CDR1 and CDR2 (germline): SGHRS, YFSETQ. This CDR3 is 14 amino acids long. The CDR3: CASSVSGTAYEQYF. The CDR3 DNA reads TGCGCCAGCAGCGTCTCCGGGACAGCATACGAGCAGTACTTC. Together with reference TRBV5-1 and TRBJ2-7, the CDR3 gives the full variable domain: KAGVTQTPRYLIKTRGQQVTLSCSPISGHRSVSWYQQTPGQGLQFLFEYFSETQRNKGNFPGRFSGRQFSNSRSEMNVSTLELGDSALYLCASSVSGTAYEQYFGPGTRLTVT.

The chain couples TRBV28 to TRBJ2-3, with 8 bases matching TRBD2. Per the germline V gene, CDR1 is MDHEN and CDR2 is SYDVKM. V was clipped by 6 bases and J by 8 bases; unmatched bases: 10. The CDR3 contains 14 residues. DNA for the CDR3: TGTGCCAGCAGCTCAGAGCGGGGGTTGGGTACGCAGTATTTT. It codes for CASSSERGLGTQYF.

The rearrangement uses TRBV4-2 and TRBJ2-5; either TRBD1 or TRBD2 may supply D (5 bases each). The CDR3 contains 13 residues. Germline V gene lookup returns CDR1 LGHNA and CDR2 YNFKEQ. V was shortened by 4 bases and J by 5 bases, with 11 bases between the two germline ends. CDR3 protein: CASSRVGDETQYF. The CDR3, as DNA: TGTGCCAGCAGCCGGGTCGGGGACGAGACCCAGTACTTC.

This chain's CDR3 is CASTPGTGLTGELFF. The CDR3, as DNA: TGTGCCAGCACCCCTGGCACAGGCCTCACCGGGGAGCTGTTTTTT. The rearrangement joins TRBV19 to TRBJ2-2; the D gene is possibly TRBD1 (5 bases). Germline CDR1 is LNHDA and CDR2 is SQIVND (reference sequence). Trimming shortened V by 9 bases and J by 4 bases, and 18 bases separated the two germline ends. The CDR3 covers 15 residues.

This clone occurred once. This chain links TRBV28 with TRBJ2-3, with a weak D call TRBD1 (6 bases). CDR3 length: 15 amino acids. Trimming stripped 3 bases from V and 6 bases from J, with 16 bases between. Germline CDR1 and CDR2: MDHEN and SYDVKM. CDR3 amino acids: CASSFRQVKRDTQYF. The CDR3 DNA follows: TGTGCCAGCAGTTTTCGACAGGTTAAGCGGGATACGCAGTATTTT. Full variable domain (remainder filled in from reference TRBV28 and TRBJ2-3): DVKVTQSSRYLVKRTGEKVFLECVQDMDHENMFWYRQDPGLGLRLIYFSYDVKMKEKGDIPEGYSVSREKKERFSLILESASTNQTSMYLCASSFRQVKRDTQYFGPGTRLTVL.

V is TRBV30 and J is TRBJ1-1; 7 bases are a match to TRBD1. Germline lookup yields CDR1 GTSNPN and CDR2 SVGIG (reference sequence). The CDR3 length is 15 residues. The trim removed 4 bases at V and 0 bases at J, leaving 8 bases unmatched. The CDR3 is CAWKQGRLVNTEAFF. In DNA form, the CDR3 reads TGTGCCTGGAAACAGGGGCGGCTGGTGAACACTGAAGCTTTCTTT.

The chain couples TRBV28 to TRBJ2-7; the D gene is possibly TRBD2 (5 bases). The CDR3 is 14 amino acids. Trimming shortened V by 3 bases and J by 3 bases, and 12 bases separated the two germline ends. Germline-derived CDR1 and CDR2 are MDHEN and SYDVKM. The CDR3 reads CASSLLGEYYEQYF. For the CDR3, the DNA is TGTGCCAGCAGTTTGTTGGGAGAATACTACGAGCAGTACTTC.

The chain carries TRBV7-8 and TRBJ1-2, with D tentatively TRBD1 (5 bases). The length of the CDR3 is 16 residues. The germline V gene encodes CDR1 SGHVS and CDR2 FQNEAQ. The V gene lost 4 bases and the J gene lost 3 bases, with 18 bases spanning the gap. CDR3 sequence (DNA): TGTGCCAGCAGCTCCTTTGGCCTCGTGGGGGACTATGGCTACACCTTC. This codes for CASSSFGLVGDYGYTF.

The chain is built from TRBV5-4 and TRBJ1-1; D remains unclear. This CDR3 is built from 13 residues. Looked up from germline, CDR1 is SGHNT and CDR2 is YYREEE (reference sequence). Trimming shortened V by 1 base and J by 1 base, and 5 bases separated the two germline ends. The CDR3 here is CASSLRPNTEAFF. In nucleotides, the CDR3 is TGTGCCAGCAGCTTGCGCCCGAACACTGAAGCTTTCTTT.

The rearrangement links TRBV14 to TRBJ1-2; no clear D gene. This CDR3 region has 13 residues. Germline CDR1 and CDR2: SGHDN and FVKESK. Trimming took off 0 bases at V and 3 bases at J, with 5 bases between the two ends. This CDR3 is CASSQDAYYGYTF. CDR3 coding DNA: TGTGCCAGCAGCCAAGATGCGTACTATGGCTACACCTTC.

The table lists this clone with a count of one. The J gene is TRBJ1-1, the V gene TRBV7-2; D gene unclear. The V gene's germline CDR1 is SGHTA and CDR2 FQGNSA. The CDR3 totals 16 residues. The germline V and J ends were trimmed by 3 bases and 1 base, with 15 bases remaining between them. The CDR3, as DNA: TGTGCCAGCAGCTTTGGTTCACGGAGGGCGAACACTGAAGCTTTCTTT. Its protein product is CASSFGSRRANTEAFF.

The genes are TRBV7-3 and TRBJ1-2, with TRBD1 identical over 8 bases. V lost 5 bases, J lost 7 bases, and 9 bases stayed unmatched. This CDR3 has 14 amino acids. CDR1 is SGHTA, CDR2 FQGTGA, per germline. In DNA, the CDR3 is TGTGCCAGCAGCCCCCCCGGACAGGGACGTGGCTACACCTTC. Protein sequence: CASSPPGQGRGYTF.

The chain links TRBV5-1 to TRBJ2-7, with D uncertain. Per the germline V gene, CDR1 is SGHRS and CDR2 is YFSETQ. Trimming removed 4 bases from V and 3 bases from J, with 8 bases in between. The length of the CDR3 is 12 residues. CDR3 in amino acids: CASSKSYYEQYF. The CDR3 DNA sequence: TGCGCCAGCAGCAAATCATACTACGAGCAGTACTTC.